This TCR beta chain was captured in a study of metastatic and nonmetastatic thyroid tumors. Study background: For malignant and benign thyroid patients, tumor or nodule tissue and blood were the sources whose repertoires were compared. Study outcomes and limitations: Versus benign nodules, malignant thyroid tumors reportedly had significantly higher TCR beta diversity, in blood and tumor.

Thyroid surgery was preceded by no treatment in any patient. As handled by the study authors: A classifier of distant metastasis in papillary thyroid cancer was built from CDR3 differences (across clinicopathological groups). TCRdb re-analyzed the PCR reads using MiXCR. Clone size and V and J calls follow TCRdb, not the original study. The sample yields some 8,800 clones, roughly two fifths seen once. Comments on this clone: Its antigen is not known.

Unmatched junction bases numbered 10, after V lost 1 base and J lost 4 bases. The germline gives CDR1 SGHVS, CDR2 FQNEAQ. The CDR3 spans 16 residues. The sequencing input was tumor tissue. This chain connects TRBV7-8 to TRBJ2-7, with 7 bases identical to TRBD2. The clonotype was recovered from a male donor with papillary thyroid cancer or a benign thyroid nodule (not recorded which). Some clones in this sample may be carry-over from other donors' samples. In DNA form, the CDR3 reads TGTGCCAGCAGCTTAGAAGGGACTACGCTCGTATACGAGCAGTACTTC. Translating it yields CASSLEGTTLVYEQYF.